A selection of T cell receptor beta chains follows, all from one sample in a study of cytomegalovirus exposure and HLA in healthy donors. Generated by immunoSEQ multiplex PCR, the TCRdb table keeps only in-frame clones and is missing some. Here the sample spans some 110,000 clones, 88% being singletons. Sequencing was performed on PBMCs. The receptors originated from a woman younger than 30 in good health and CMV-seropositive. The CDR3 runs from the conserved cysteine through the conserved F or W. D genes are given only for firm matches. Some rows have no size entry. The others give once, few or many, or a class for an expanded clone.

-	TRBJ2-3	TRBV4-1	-	CASSQEATDTQYF	TGCGCCAGCAGCCAAGAGGCCACAGATACGCAGTATTTT
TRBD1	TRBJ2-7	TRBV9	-	CASSVEDRVGEQYF	TGTGCCAGCAGCGTAGAGGACAGGGTAGGCGAGCAGTACTTC
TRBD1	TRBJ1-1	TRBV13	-	CASSYGTGVTEAFF	TGTGCCAGCAGCTACGGGACAGGGGTCACTGAAGCTTTCTTT
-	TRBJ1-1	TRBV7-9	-	CASSLNTEAFF	TGTGCCAGCAGCCTCAACACTGAAGCTTTCTTT
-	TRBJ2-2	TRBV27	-	CASSPVVGELFF	TGTGCCAGCAGTCCGGTGGTCGGGGAGCTGTTTTTT
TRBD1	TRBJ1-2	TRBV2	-	CASSADRAYGYTF	TGTGCCAGCAGCGCAGACAGGGCCTATGGCTACACCTTC
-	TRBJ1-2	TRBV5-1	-	CASSFSGSSALRGYTF	TGCGCCAGCAGCTTTAGCGGCAGTTCTGCTCTAAGAGGCTACACCTTC
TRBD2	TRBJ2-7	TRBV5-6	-	CASSLFLSGGDYEQYF	TGTGCCAGCAGCTTGTTTCTTAGCGGGGGGGACTACGAGCAGTACTTC
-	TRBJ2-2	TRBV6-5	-	CASSYGGARGELFF	TGTGCCAGCAGTTACGGGGGGGCGCGAGGGGAGCTGTTTTTT
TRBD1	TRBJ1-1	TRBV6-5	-	CASSRQGQNTEAFF	TGTGCCAGCAGCCGACAGGGGCAGAACACTGAAGCTTTCTTT
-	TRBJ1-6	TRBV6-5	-	CASSYRHPRDSPLHF	TGTGCCAGCAGTTACCGCCACCCTCGGGATTCACCCCTCCACTTT
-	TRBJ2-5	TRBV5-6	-	CASSSTHRIGFQETQYF	TGTGCCAGCAGCTCAACCCACAGGATTGGATTCCAAGAGACCCAGTACTTC
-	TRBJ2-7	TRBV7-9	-	CASSLDVEQHEQYF	TGTGCCAGCAGCTTAGATGTGGAGCAGCACGAGCAGTACTTC
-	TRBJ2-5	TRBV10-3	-	CATGQGKQETQYF	TGTGCCACTGGCCAGGGAAAACAAGAGACCCAGTACTTC
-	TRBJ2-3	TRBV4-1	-	CASSQQGPPTDTQYF	TGCGCCAGCAGCCAACAGGGGCCTCCCACAGATACGCAGTATTTT
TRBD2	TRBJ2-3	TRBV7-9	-	CASSLALASGGSTDTQYF	TGTGCCAGCAGCTTAGCGCTTGCTAGCGGGGGTAGCACAGATACGCAGTATTTT
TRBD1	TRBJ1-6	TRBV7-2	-	CASSLFPDRRDSPLHF	TGTGCCAGCAGCCTATTCCCGGACAGGAGGGATTCACCCCTCCACTTT
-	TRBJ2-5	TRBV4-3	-	CASSQATDQETQYF	TGCGCCAGCAGCCAAGCCACAGATCAAGAGACCCAGTACTTC
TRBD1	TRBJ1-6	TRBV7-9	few	CASSPMDRGNSPLHF	TGTGCCAGCAGCCCTATGGACAGGGGGAATTCACCCCTCCACTTT
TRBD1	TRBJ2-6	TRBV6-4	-	CASSDGQGGANVLTF	TGTGCCAGCAGTGACGGACAGGGTGGGGCCAACGTCCTGACTTTC
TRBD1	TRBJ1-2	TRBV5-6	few	CASSLWGGGQGRNGYTF	TGTGCCAGCAGCTTGTGGGGCGGGGGACAGGGCAGAAATGGCTACACCTTC
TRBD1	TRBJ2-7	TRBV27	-	CASSLGSGTELYEQYF	TGTGCCAGCAGTTTAGGCTCCGGGACAGAGCTGTACGAGCAGTACTTC
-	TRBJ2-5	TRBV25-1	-	CASSDPRGLYQETQYF	TGTGCCAGCAGTGACCCCAGGGGATTGTACCAAGAGACCCAGTACTTC
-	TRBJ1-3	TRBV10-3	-	CAISLAGRARRNTIYF	TGTGCCATCAGCCTAGCTGGAAGGGCCCGAAGAAACACCATATATTTT
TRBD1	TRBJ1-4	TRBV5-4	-	CASSPGTGGEGTNEKLFF	TGTGCCAGCAGCCCGGGGACAGGGGGAGAGGGAACTAATGAAAAACTGTTTTTT
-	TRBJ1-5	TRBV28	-	CASSFWTREGNQPQHF	TGTGCCAGCAGTTTCTGGACTCGGGAGGGCAATCAGCCCCAGCATTTT
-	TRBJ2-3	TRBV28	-	CASSPGLPTDTQYF	TGTGCCAGCAGTCCCGGACTACCCACAGATACGCAGTATTTT
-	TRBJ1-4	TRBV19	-	CASSKQGGDEKLFF	TGTGCCAGTAGTAAACAGGGTGGTGATGAAAAACTGTTTTTT
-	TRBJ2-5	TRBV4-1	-	CASSEGGGKGETQYF	TGCGCCAGCAGCGAAGGGGGCGGGAAGGGGGAGACCCAGTACTTC
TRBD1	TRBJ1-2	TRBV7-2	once	CASSTSTGGGYGYTF	TGTGCCAGCAGCACTTCGACAGGGGGAGGCTATGGCTACACCTTC
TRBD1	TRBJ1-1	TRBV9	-	CASSAPGTGNTEAFF	TGTGCCAGCAGTGCCCCCGGGACAGGGAACACTGAAGCTTTCTTT
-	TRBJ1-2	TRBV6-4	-	CASSMEEGYGYTF	TGTGCCAGCAGTATGGAGGAAGGCTATGGCTACACCTTC
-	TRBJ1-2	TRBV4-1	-	CASRQSMGRHNYGYTF	TGCGCCAGCAGGCAGTCTATGGGGCGGCACAACTATGGCTACACCTTC
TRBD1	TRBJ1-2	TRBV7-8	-	CASSLGATGQGYGYTF	TGTGCCAGCAGCTTAGGGGCTACGGGACAGGGGTATGGCTACACCTTC
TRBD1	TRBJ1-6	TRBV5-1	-	CASSLGQGSGNSPLHF	TGCGCCAGCAGCTTGGGACAGGGGAGTGGTAATTCACCCCTCCACTTT
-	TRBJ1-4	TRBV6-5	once	CASRTVATNEKLFF	TGTGCCAGCAGGACAGTTGCAACTAATGAAAAACTGTTTTTT
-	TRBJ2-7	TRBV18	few	CASSPRQGLYEQYF	TGTGCCAGCTCACCCAGGCAGGGTCTATACGAGCAGTACTTC
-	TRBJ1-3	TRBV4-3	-	CASSQDTGGGNTIYF	TGCGCCAGCAGCCAAGATACGGGGGGAGGAAACACCATATATTTT
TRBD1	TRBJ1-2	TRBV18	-	CASSLDRGLVYGYTF	TGTGCCAGCTCGCTAGACAGGGGGCTGGTCTATGGCTACACCTTC
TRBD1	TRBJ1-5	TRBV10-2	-	CASSERQGIQPQHF	TGCGCCAGCAGTGAGAGACAGGGTATTCAGCCCCAGCATTTT
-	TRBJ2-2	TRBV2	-	CASTQQENTGELFF	TGTGCCAGCACTCAACAGGAGAACACCGGGGAGCTGTTTTTT
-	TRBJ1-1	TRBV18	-	CASSPPLTGMNTEAFF	TGTGCCAGCTCACCACCTCTGACGGGGATGAACACTGAAGCTTTCTTT
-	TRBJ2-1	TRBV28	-	CASSPNRRLSYNEQFF	TGTGCCAGCAGCCCGAACAGAAGACTATCTTACAATGAGCAGTTCTTC
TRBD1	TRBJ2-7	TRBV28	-	CASRPGTGNYEQYF	TGTGCCTCCCGACCCGGGACAGGGAACTACGAGCAGTACTTC
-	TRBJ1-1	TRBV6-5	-	CASSPTDRNTEAFF	TGTGCCAGCAGTCCGACAGACAGAAACACTGAAGCTTTCTTT
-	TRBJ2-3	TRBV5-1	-	CASSHQPIDRRSTDTQYF	TGCGCCAGCAGCCACCAACCTATAGACAGGAGGAGCACAGATACGCAGTATTTT
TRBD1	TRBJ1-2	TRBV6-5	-	CASSSQGGGNYGYTF	TGTGCCAGCAGTTCCCAGGGGGGAGGTAACTATGGCTACACCTTC
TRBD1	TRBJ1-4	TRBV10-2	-	CASSGGTGGGREKLFF	TGCGCCAGCAGTGGCGGGACAGGAGGAGGCCGTGAAAAACTGTTTTTT
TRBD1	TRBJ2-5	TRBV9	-	CASSVAPNRGWETQYF	TGTGCCAGCAGCGTAGCTCCAAACAGGGGTTGGGAGACCCAGTACTTC
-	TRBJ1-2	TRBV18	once	CASSPLGMLEGGVGYGYTF	TGTGCCAGCTCACCACTCGGGATGCTGGAAGGCGGCGTCGGCTATGGCTACACCTTC
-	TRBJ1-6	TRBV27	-	CASSLVWTANSPLHF	TGTGCCAGCAGTTTAGTATGGACAGCTAATTCACCCCTCCACTTT
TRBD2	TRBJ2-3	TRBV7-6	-	CASSIKLGLASDTQYF	TGTGCCAGCAGCATCAAGCTAGGACTAGCCTCAGATACGCAGTATTTT
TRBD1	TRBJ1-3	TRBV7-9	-	CASSLGTGSSGNTIYF	TGTGCCAGCAGCTTAGGGACAGGGAGCTCTGGAAACACCATATATTTT
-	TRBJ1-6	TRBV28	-	CASSARDTGYSPLHF	TGTGCCAGCAGTGCCCGGGACACTGGTTATTCACCCCTCCACTTT
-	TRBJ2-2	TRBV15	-	CATSRDSLVRNTGELFF	TGTGCCACCAGCAGAGATTCCCTGGTCAGGAACACCGGGGAGCTGTTTTTT
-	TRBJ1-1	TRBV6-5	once	CASSYRYTTEAFF	TGTGCCAGCAGTTACCGCTATACCACTGAAGCTTTCTTT
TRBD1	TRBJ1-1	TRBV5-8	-	CASRSGTGANTEAFF	TGTGCCAGCAGGTCTGGGACAGGGGCGAACACTGAAGCTTTCTTT